This TCR beta chain was identified in a study of shared clonotypes between healthy human individuals. Across the study: The people who gave samples were two women and a few men aged 18 to 49. Three plates each covered CD4 naive and memory; CD8 naive two, CD8 memory one. Points from the study as a whole: Clonotype sharing across donors was expected to vary with sequencing depth. Naive subsets usually exceeded memory subsets in estimated richness.

The germline V gene has CDR1 SEHNR and CDR2 FQNEAQ (reference sequence). The CDR3 consists of 13 residues. V shed 4 bases and J shed 1 base, with 7 bases lying between them. Note on this clone: Its antigen is unknown.

Assay: immunoSEQ multiplex PCR; the TCRdb copy retains only in-frame clones and omits some. The data show over a million clones, roughly 97% seen once. The chain recombines TRBV7-9 with TRBJ1-1; D gene ambiguous. The specimen sequenced was naive CD4+ T cells sorted from blood. Subset given: CD45RA+ positively selected. This sequence was found in a man under 40 in good health. The CDR3 DNA follows: TGTGCCAGCAGCTATCCTGGGAACACTGAAGCTTTCTTT. It specifies CASSYPGNTEAFF.